What follows are 2 T cell receptor beta chains derived from one specimen sequenced in a study of shared clonotypes between healthy human individuals. Clones were sequenced by immunoSEQ multiplex PCR, and TCRdb holds only the in-frame ones, with some missing. The sample shows some 2,400,000 clones, 90% to 96% of them seen only once. The sequenced sample was naive CD4+ T cells sorted from blood. Noted subset: CD45RA+ positively selected. These receptors originate from a man younger than 30 in good health.

This rearrangement joins TRBV6-5 to TRBJ2-1, with 10 positions matching TRBD2. The CDR3 is 15 residues long. J lost 6 bases, V lost 5 bases, and 7 bases had no gene match. Germline values: CDR1 MNHEY, CDR2 SVGAGI. The CDR3 loop is CASSPGLAASNEQFF. The CDR3, as DNA: TGTGCCAGCAGTCCAGGACTAGCGGCTTCCAATGAGCAGTTCTTC.

This chain connects TRBV10-3 to TRBJ1-6, with a tentative D call TRBD1 (6 bases). The germline V gene has CDR1 ENHRY and CDR2 SYGVKD. With 11 bases removed from V and 7 bases from J, the gap between germline ends came to 21 bases. The CDR3 contains 15 residues. CDR3 residues: CAVMDQGSENSPLHF. The CDR3, as DNA: TGTGCCGTAATGGACCAGGGGTCTGAGAATTCACCCCTCCACTTT.